This T cell receptor beta chain was identified during a study of blood T cells in healthy people across ages. Findings of the study overall: Naive T cell percentage strongly correlated with TCR beta diversity. Both higher diversity and more naive CD4+ cells marked long-lived donors when set against aged donors.

Together with a sample-barcoded 5' primer, a J-beta primer mix was included in a second PCR lasting roughly 6 to 12 cycles. TCRdb redid the calling of the 5' RACE reads with MiXCR, one entry per CDR3 protein. Of 1.5 million to 2 million distinct CDR3 sequences in the sample, 34% are singletons; the top ten hold about 11%. This clonotype appeared a few times. Its antigen is still unknown. This TCR came from a woman aged 30 to 39 in good health. Sequenced material: blood.

DNA of the CDR3: TGTGCCAGCAGCTCGGGACAGACCCAAATGCTGTATGGCTACACCTTC. Protein product: CASSSGQTQMLYGYTF. The chain couples TRBV12-3 or TRBV12-4 to TRBJ1-2; TRBD1 aligns across 7 bases. The length of the CDR3 is 16 residues. The junction had 15 bases not matched to a gene; V was cut back by 6 bases and J by 5 bases.